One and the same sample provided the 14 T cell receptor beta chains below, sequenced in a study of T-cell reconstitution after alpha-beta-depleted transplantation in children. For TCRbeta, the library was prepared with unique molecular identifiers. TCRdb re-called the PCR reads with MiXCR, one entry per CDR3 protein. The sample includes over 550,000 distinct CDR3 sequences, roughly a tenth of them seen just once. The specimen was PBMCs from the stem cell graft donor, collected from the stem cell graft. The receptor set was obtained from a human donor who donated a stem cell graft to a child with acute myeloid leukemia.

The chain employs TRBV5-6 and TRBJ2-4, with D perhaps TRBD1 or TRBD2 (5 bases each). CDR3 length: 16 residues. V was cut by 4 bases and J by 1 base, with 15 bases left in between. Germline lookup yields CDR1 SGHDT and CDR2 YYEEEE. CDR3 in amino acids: CASSAASRGAKNIQYF. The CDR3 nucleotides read TGTGCCAGCAGCGCCGCTTCACGGGGCGCCAAAAACATTCAGTACTTC.

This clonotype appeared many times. For the CDR3, the DNA is TGTGCCATCAGTGAGAGGGCTAGCGGGAGGCTCAACAATGAGCAGTTCTTC. Translating it yields CAISERASGRLNNEQFF. This chain uses TRBV10-3 with TRBJ2-1, with 11 bases aligning to TRBD2. CDR1 ENHRY and CDR2 SYGVKD come from the germline V gene. The CDR3 has 17 amino acids. V shed 2 bases, J shed 5 bases, and the junction held 8 bases outside the gene matches.

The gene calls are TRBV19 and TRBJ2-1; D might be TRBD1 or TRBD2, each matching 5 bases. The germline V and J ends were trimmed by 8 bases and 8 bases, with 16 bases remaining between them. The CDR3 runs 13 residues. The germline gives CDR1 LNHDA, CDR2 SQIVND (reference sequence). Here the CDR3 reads CASCLTGTDEQFF. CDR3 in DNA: TGTGCCAGTTGCCTAACGGGGACCGATGAGCAGTTCTTC.

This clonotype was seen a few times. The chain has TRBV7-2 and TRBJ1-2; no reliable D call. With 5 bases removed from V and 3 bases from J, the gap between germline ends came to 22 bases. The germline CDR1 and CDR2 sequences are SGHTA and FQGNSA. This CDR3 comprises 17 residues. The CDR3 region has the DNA TGTGCCAGCAGCGAAACGAGAAGTACGGTTGGGTACTATGGCTACACCTTC. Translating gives CASSETRSTVGYYGYTF.

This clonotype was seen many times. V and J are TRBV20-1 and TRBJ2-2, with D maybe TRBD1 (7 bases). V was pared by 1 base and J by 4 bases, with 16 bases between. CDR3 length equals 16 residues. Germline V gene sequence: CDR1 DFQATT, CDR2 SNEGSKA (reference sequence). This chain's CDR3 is CSARVRAGGSTGELFF. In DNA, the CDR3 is TGCAGTGCTAGAGTGCGAGCAGGGGGGAGCACCGGGGAGCTGTTTTTT.

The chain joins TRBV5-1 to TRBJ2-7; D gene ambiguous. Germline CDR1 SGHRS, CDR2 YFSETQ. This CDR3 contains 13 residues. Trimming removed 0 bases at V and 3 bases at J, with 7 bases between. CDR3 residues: CASSLVPGYEQYF. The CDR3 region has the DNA TGCGCCAGCAGCTTGGTCCCGGGCTACGAGCAGTACTTC.

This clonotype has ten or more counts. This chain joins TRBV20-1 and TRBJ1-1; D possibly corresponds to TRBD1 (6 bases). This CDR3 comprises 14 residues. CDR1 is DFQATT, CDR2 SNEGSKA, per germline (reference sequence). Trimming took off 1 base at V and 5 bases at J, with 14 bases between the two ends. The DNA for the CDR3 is TGCAGTGCTAGAGTGGGGGGCAGGGGAACTGAAGCTTTCTTT. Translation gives CSARVGGRGTEAFF.

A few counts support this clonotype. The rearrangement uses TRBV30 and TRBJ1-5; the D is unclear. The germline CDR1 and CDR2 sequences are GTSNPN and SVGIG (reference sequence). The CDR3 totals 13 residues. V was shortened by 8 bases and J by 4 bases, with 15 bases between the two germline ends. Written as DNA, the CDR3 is TGTGCCCTTGCGGGCCAGTTAAATCAGCCCCAGCATTTT. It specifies CALAGQLNQPQHF.

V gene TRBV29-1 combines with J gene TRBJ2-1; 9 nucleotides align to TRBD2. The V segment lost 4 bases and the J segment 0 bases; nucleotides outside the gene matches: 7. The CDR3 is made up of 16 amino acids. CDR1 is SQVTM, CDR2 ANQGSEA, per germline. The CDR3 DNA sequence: TGCAGCGTTGGACCCATTAGCGGGAGCTCCTACAATGAGCAGTTCTTC. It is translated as CSVGPISGSSYNEQFF.

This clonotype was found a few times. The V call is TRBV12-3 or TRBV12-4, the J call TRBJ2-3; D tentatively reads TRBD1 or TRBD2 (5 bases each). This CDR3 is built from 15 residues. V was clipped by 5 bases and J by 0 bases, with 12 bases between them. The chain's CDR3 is CASSTDGASTDTQYF. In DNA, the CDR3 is TGTGCCAGCAGTACAGACGGGGCTAGCACAGATACGCAGTATTTT.

The CDR3 nucleotides read TGTGCCAGCAGCTTACAGGGGGCGCTTAATAATTCACCCCTCCACTTT. Protein sequence: CASSLQGALNNSPLHF. The V call is TRBV7-3, the J call TRBJ1-6; 8 nucleotides line up with TRBD1. Trimming removed 2 bases from V and 5 bases from J; junction bases left unmatched: 5. The CDR3 runs 16 residues. Germline assignment: CDR1 SGHTA and CDR2 FQGTGA.

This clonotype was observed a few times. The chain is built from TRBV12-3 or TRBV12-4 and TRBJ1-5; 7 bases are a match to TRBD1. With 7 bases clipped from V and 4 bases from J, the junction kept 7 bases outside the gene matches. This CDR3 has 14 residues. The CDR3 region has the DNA TGTGCCAGCAACCACAGGGGTGGAAATCAGCCCCAGCATTTT. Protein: CASNHRGGNQPQHF.

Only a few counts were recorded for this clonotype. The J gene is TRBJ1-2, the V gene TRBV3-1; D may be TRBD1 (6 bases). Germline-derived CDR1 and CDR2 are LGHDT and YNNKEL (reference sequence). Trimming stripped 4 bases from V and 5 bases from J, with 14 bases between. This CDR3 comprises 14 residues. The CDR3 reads CASSPGGGWYGYTF. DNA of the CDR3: TGTGCCAGCAGCCCCGGGGGGGGCTGGTATGGCTACACCTTC.

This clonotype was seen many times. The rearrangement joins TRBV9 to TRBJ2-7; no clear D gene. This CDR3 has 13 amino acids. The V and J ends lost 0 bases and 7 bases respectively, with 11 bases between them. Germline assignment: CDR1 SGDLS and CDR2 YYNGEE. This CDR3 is CASSVDPSSEQYF. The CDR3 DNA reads TGTGCCAGCAGCGTAGATCCCTCGTCAGAGCAGTACTTC. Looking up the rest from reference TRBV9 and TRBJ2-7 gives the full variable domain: DSGVTQTPKHLITATGQRVTLRCSPRSGDLSVYWYQQSLDQGLQFLIQYYNGEERAKGNILERFSAQQFPDLHSELNLSSLELGDSALYFCASSVDPSSEQYFGPGTRLTVT.